This TCR beta chain is from a study of blood T cell repertoires in COVID-19. The CDR3 is made up of 15 amino acids. The ends were cut back, 3 bases at V and 3 bases at J, with 15 bases in the middle. The germline V gene encodes CDR1 MDHEN and CDR2 SYDVKM. The method was immunoSEQ multiplex PCR; TCRdb's version includes in-frame clones alone and lacks a portion of them. The sample lists roughly 390,000 clones; approximately 89% were seen once. Note on this clone: This sample also contains other DNA sequences that code for the same CDR3.

The receptor was isolated from a woman in her 30s with COVID-19, enrolled during active disease. Sequencing was carried out using peripheral blood. V gene TRBV28 combines with J gene TRBJ2-7; a weak D match, TRBD1 (5 bases). The CDR3 protein is CASSFGDRGSYEQYF. CDR3 sequence (DNA): TGTGCCAGCAGTTTCGGAGACAGAGGAAGCTACGAGCAGTACTTC.